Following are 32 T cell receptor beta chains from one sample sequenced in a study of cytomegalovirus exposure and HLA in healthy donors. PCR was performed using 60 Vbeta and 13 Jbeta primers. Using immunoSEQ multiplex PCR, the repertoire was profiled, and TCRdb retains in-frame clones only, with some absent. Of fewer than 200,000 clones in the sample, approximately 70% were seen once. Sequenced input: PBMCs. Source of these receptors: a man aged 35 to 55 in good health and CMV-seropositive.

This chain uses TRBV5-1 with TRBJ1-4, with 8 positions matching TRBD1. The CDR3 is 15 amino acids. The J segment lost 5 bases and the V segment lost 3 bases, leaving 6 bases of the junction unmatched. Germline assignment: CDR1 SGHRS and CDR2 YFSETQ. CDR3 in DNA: TGCGCCAGCAGCTCGAGCGGGACAGGAAATGAAAAACTGTTTTTT. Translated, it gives CASSSSGTGNEKLFF.

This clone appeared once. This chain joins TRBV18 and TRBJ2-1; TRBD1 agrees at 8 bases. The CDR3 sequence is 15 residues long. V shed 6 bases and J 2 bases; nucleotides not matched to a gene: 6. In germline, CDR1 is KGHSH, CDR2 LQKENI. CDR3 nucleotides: TGTGCCAGCTCTCCTCGGGACAGGACCTACAATGAGCAGTTCTTC. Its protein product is CASSPRDRTYNEQFF. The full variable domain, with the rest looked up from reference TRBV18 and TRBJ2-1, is NAGVMQNPRHLVRRRGQEARLRCSPMKGHSHVYWYRQLPEEGLKFMVYLQKENIIDESGMPKERFSAEFPKEGPSILRIQQVVRGDSAAYFCASSPRDRTYNEQFFGPGTRLTVL.

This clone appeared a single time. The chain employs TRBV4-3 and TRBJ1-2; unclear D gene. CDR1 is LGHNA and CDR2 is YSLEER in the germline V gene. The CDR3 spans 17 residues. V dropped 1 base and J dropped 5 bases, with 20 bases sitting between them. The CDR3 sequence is CASSQALGRDLRYGYTF. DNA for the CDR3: TGCGCCAGCAGCCAAGCCCTGGGGAGGGATTTAAGGTATGGCTACACCTTC.

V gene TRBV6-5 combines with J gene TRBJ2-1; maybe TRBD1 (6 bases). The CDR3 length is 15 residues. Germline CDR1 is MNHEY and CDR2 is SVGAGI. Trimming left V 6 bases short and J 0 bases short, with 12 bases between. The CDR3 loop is CASRFGQSSYNEQFF. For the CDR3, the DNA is TGTGCCAGCAGATTCGGACAGAGCTCCTACAATGAGCAGTTCTTC.

The CDR3 is CASSLGSDRAHEQYF. CDR3 nucleotide sequence: TGTGCCAGCAGCTTAGGGAGTGACAGGGCCCACGAGCAGTACTTC. The chain recombines TRBV5-6 with TRBJ2-7; 7 nucleotides match TRBD1. Germline V lookup: CDR1 SGHDT, CDR2 YYEEEE. The V and J ends lost 2 bases and 5 bases, in that order; junction bases with no gene match: 10. CDR3 size: 15 residues.

In DNA form, the CDR3 reads TGTGCCAGCAGTCCTGGACAGGGAGATGCTGGAAACACCATATATTTT. Amino acid sequence: CASSPGQGDAGNTIYF. The V gene is TRBV27, the J gene TRBJ1-3; 8 nucleotides match TRBD1. The CDR3 loop spans 16 amino acids. V shed 5 bases and J 2 bases; nucleotides not matched to a gene: 8. CDR1 and CDR2 (germline): MNHEY, SMNVEV (reference sequence).

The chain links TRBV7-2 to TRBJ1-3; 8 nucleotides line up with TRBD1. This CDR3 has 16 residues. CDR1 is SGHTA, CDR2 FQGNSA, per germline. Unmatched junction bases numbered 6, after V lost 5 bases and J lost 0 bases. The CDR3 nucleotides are TGTGCCAGCAGCGCGGACAGGGCCCGCTCTGGAAACACCATATATTTT. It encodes CASSADRARSGNTIYF.

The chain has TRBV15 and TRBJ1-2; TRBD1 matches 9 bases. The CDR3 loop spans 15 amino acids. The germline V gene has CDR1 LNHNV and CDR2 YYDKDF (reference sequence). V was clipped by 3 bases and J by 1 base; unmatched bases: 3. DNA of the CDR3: TGTGCCACCAGCAGCTGGACAGGGGATAACTATGGCTACACCTTC. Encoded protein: CATSSWTGDNYGYTF. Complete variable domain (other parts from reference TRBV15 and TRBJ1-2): DAMVIQNPRYQVTQFGKPVTLSCSQTLNHNVMYWYQQKSSQAPKLLFHYYDKDFNNEADTPDNFQSRRPNTSFCFLDIRSPGLGDTAMYLCATSSWTGDNYGYTFGSGTRLTVV.

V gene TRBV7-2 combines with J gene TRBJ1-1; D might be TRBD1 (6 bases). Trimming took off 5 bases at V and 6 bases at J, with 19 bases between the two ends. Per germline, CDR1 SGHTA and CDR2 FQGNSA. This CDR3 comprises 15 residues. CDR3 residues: CASSPAGTSTAEAFF. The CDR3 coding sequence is TGTGCCAGCAGCCCAGCCGGGACATCGACGGCTGAAGCTTTCTTT.

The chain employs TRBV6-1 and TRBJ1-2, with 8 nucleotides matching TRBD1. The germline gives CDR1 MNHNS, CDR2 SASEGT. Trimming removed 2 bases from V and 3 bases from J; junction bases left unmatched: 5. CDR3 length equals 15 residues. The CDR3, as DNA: TGTGCCAGCAGTGAACTGGACAGGGCGGACTATGGCTACACCTTC. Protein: CASSELDRADYGYTF.

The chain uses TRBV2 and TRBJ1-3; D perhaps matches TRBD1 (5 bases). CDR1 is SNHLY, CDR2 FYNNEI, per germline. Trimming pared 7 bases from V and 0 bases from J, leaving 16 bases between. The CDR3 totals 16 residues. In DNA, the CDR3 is TGTGCCAGCAAAGAAGGACATTCGAGCTCTGGAAACACCATATATTTT. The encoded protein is CASKEGHSSSGNTIYF.

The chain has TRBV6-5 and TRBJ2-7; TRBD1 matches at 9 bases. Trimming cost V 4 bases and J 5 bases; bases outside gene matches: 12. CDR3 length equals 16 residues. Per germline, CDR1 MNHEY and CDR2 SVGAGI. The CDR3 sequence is CASSSGTGWFADEQYF. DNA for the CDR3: TGTGCCAGCAGTTCCGGGACAGGGTGGTTTGCGGACGAGCAGTACTTC.

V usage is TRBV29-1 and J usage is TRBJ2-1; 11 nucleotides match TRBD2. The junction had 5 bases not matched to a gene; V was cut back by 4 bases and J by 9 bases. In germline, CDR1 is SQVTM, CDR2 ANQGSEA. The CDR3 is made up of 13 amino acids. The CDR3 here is CSVASGGRSEQFF. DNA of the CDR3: TGCAGCGTTGCTAGCGGGGGGCGTAGTGAGCAGTTCTTC.

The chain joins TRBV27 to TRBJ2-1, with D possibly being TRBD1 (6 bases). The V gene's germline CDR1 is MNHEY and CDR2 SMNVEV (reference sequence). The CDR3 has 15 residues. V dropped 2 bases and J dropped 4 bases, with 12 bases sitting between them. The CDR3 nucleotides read TGTGCCAGCAGTTTAGGGGCAGGGGTATACAATGAGCAGTTCTTC. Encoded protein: CASSLGAGVYNEQFF.

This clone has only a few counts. CDR3 protein: CASREGAEAFF. The CDR3 DNA reads TGTGCCAGCAGAGAGGGAGCTGAAGCTTTCTTT. The chain uses TRBV6-5 and TRBJ1-1; D ambiguous. The CDR3 length is 11 residues. Trimming shortened V by 6 bases and J by 6 bases, and 8 bases separated the two germline ends. The germline gives CDR1 MNHEY, CDR2 SVGAGI.

The CDR3: CASSLGQSTNEKLFF. DNA of the CDR3: TGCGCCAGCAGCTTGGGGCAATCAACTAATGAAAAACTGTTTTTT. V is TRBV5-1 and J is TRBJ1-4; D gene ambiguous. CDR3 size: 15 residues. Trimming took 0 bases from V and 0 from J, leaving 6 bases between them. Per the germline V gene, CDR1 is SGHRS and CDR2 is YFSETQ.

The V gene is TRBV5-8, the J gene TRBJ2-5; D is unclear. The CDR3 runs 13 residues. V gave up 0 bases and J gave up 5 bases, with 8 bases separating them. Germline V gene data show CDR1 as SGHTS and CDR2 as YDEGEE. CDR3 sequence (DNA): TGTGCCAGCAGCTTGGTCAGTTTTGAGACCCAGTACTTC. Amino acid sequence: CASSLVSFETQYF.

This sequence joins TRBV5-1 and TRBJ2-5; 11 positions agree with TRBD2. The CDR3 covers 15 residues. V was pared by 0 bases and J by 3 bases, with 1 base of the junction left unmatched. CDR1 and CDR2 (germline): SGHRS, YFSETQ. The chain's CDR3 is CASSLALAGEETQYF. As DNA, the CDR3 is TGCGCCAGCAGCTTGGCACTAGCGGGGGAAGAGACCCAGTACTTC.

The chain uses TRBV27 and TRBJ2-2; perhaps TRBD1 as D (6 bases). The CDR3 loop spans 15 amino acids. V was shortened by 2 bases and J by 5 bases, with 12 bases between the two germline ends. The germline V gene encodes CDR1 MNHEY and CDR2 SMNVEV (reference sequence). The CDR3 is CASSLPDSLTGELFF. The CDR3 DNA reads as TGTGCCAGCAGTTTACCGGACAGCTTGACCGGGGAGCTGTTTTTT.

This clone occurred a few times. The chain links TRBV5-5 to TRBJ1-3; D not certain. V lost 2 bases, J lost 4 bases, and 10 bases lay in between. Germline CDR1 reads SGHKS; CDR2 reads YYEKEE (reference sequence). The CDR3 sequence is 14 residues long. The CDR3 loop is CASSLRYPGNTIYF. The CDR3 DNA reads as TGTGCCAGCAGCTTACGCTATCCAGGAAACACCATATATTTT.

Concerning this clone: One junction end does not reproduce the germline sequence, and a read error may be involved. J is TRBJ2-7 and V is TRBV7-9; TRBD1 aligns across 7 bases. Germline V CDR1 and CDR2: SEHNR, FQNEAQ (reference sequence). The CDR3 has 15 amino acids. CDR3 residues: CSSSFLRTGAYEQYF. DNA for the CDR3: TGTTCCAGCAGCTTCCTTAGGACAGGAGCCTACGAGCAGTACTTC.

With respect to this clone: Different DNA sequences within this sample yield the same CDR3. The CDR3 reads CASSYDRYEQYF. For the CDR3, the DNA is TGTGCCAGCAGCTACGACAGGTACGAGCAGTACTTC. The gene calls are TRBV6-5 and TRBJ2-7; a weak D match, TRBD1 (6 bases). Germline loops: CDR1 MNHEY, CDR2 SVGAGI. The V gene lost 6 bases and the J gene lost 4 bases, with 10 bases spanning the gap. This CDR3 contains 12 residues.

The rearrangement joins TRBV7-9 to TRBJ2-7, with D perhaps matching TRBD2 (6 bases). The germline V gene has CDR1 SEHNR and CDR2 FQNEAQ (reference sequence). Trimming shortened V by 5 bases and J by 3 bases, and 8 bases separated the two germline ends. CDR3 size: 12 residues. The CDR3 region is CASSEAGYEQYF. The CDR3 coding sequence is TGTGCCAGCAGCGAAGCGGGCTACGAGCAGTACTTC.

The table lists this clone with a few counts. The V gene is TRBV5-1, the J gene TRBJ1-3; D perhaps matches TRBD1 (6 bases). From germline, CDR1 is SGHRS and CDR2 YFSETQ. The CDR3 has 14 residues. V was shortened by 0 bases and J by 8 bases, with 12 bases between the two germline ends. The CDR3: CASSLEAGEDTIYF. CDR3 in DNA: TGCGCCAGCAGCTTGGAAGCAGGGGAAGACACCATATATTTT.

The CDR3 DNA reads TGTGCCAGCAGCTTGGACTCGGGGGGGAGGAATGAGCAGTTCTTC. This translates into CASSLDSGGRNEQFF. The gene calls are TRBV5-4 and TRBJ2-1, with 8 nucleotides matching TRBD2. Per the germline V gene, CDR1 is SGHNT and CDR2 is YYREEE (reference sequence). The CDR3 loop spans 15 amino acids. The V gene end was trimmed by 0 bases and the J gene end by 7 bases; junction bases not matched to a gene: 6. Drawing the rest from reference TRBV5-4 and TRBJ2-1, the complete variable domain is ETGVTQSPTHLIKTRGQQVTLRCSSQSGHNTVSWYQQALGQGPQFIFQYYREEENGRGNFPPRFSGLQFPNYSSELNVNALELDDSALYLCASSLDSGGRNEQFFGPGTRLTVL.

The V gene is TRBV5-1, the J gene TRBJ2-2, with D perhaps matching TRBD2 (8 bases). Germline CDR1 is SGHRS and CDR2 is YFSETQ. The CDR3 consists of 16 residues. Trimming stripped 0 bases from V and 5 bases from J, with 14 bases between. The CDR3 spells CASSLAGRGQTGELFF. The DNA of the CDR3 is TGCGCCAGCAGCTTGGCCGGGAGGGGGCAGACCGGGGAGCTGTTTTTT.

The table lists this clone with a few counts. The CDR3: CASSPGQGANSYNSPLHF. For the CDR3, the DNA is TGTGCCAGCAGCCCCGGACAGGGGGCAAACTCCTATAATTCACCCCTCCACTTT. The V call is TRBV7-2, the J call TRBJ1-6; 11 bases agree with TRBD1. From germline, CDR1 is SGHTA and CDR2 FQGNSA. V lost 5 bases to trimming and J lost 0 bases; unmatched junction nucleotides: 6. The CDR3 is 18 residues long.

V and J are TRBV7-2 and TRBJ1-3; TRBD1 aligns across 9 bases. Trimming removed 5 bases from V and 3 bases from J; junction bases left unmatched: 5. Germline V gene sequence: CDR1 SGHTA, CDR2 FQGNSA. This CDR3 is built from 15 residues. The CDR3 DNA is TGTGCCAGCAGCACAGGACAGGGGAGTGGAAACACCATATATTTT. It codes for CASSTGQGSGNTIYF.

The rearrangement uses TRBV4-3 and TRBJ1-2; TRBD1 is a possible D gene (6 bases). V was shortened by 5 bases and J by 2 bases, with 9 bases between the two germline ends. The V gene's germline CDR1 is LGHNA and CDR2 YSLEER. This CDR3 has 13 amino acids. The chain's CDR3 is CASSFQGNYGYTF. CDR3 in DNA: TGCGCCAGCAGCTTTCAGGGGAACTATGGCTACACCTTC.

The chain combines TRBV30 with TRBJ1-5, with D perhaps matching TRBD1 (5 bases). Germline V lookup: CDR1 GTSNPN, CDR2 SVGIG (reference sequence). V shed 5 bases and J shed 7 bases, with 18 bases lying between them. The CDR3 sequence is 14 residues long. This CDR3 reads CAWGPDRGGQPQHF. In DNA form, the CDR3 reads TGTGCCTGGGGGCCCGACAGAGGCGGACAGCCCCAGCATTTT.

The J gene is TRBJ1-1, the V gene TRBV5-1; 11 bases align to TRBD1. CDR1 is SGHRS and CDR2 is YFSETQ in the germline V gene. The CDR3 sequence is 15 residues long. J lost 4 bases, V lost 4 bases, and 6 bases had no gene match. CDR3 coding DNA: TGCGCCAGCAGCCAAAGGGGGACAGGGGGCACTGAAGCTTTCTTT. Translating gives CASSQRGTGGTEAFF.

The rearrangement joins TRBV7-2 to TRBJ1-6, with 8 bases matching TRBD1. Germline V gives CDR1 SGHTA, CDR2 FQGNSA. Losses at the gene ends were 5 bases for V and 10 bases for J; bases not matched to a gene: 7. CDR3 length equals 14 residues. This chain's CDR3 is CASSPGTGDSPLHF. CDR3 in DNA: TGTGCCAGCAGCCCCGGGACAGGTGACTCACCCCTCCACTTT.